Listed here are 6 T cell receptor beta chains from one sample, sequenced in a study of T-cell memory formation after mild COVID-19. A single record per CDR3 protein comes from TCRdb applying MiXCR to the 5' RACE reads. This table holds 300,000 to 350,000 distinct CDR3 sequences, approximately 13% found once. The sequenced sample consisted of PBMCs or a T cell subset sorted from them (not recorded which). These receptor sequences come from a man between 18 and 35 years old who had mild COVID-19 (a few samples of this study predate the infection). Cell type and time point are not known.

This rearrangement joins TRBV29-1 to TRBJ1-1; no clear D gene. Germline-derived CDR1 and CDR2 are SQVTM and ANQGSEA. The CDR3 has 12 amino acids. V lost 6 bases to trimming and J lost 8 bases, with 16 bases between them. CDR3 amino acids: CSVEVGGPEAFF. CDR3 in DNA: TGCAGCGTCGAGGTCGGTGGACCCGAAGCTTTCTTT.

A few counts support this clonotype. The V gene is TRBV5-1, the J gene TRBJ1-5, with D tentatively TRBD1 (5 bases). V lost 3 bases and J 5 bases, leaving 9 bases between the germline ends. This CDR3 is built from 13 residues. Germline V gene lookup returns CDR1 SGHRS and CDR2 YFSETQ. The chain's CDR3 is CASSWGPDQPQHF. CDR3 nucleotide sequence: TGCGCCAGCAGCTGGGGACCCGATCAGCCCCAGCATTTT.

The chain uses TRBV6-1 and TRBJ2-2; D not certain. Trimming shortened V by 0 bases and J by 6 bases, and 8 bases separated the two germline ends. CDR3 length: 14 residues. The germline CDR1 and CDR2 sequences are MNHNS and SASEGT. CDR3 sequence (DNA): TGTGCCAGCAGTGAAGCGCACCGGGCCGGGGAGCTGTTTTTT. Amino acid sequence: CASSEAHRAGELFF.

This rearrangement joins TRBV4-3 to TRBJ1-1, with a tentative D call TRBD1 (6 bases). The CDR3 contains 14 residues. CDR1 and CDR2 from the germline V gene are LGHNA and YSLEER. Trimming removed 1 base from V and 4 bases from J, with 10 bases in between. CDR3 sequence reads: CASSQVQGSTEAFF. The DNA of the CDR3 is TGCGCCAGCAGCCAAGTACAGGGAAGCACTGAAGCTTTCTTT.

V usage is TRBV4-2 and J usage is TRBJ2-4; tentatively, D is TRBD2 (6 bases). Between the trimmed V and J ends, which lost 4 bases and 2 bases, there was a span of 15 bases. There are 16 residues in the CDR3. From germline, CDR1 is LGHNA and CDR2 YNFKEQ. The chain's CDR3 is CASSPASGGSKNIQYF. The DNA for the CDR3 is TGTGCCAGCAGCCCCGCTTCTGGGGGGTCCAAAAACATTCAGTACTTC.

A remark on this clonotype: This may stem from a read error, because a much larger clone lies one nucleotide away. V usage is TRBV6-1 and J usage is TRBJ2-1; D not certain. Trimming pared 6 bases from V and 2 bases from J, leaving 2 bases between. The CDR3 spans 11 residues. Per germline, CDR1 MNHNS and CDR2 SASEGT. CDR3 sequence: CASRTYNEQFF. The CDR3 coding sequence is TGTGCCAGCAGGACCTACAATGAGCAGTTCTTC.